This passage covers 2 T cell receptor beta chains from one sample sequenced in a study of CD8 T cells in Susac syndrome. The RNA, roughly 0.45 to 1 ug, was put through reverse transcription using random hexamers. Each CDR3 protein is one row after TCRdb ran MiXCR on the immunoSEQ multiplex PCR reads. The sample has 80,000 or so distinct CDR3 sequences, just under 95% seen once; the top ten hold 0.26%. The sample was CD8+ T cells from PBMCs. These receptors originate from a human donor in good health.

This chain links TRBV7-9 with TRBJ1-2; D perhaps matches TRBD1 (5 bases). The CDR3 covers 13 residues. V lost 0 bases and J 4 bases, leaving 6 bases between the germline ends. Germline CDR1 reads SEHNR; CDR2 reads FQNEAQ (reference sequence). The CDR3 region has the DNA TGTGCCAGCAGCTTAGCGGGGCTCTATGGCTACACCTTC. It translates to CASSLAGLYGYTF.

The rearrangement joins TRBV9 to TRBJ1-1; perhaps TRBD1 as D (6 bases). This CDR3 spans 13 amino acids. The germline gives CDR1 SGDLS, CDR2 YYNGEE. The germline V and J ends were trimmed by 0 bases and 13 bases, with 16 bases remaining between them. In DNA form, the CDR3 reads TGTGCCAGCAGCGTAGATGAGGGGGAGAAGGGTTTCTTT. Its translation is CASSVDEGEKGFF.